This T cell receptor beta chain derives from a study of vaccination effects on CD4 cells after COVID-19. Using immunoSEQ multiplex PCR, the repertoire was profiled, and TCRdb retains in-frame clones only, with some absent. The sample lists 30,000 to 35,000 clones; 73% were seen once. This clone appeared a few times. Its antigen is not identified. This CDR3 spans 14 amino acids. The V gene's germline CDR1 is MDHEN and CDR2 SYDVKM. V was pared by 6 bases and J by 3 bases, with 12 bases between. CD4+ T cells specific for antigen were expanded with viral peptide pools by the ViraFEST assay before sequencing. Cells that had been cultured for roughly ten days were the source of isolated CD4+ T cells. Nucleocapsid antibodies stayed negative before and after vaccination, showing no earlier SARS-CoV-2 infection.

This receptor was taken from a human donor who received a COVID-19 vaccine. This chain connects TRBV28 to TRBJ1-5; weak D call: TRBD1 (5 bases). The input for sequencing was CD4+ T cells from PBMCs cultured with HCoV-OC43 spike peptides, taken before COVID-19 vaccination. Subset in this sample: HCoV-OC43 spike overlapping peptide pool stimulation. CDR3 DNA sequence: TGTGCCAGCAGCCTGACAGTTTTCAATCAGCCCCAGCATTTT. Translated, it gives CASSLTVFNQPQHF.